What follows describes a single T cell receptor (beta chain). This CDR3 has 19 residues. Germline-derived CDR1 and CDR2 are SGHVS and FNYEAQ. Germline trimming cut 3 bases from V and 0 bases from J; bases unmatched to any gene: 8. The data originate from a study of glioma-infiltrating T cells after dendritic cell vaccination. Across the whole study: Patients had newly diagnosed or recurrent glioblastoma and received dendritic cell vaccines. Patients received autologous tumor lysate-pulsed dendritic cell vaccination between about 2003 and 2012.

Only in-frame clones appear in the TCRdb table, and some are missing; sequencing was by immunoSEQ multiplex PCR. The sample carries 75,000 to 95,000 clones, around 90% recorded once. Time point reported: after dendritic cell vaccination, including at tumor progression/relapse. All glioblastoma patients lacked an isocitrate dehydrogenase mutation. The sample in question was blood, obtained after dendritic cell vaccination. The chain links TRBV7-6 to TRBJ2-1; 13 bases fit TRBD2. This TCR was recovered from a human donor with glioblastoma. Here the CDR3 DNA reads TGTGCCAGCAGCTTCGGACTAGCGGGGGCCCGAGTCTCCTACAATGAGCAGTTCTTC. It codes for CASSFGLAGARVSYNEQFF.